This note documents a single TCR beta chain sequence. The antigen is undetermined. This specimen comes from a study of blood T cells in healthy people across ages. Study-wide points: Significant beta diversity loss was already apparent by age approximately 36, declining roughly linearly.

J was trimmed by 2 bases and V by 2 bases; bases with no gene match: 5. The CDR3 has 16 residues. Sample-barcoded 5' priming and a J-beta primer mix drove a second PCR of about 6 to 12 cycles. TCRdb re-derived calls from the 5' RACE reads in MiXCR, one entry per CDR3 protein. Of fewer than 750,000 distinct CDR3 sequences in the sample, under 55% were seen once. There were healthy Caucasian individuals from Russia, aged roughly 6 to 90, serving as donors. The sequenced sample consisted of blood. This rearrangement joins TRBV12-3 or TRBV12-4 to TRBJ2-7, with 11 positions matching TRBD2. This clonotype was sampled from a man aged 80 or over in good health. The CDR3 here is CASSLQLAGATYEQYF. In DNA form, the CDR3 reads TGTGCCAGCAGTTTACAACTAGCGGGAGCCACCTACGAGCAGTACTTC.